The 11 T cell receptor beta chains below all came from one sample that was sequenced in a study of T cell responses to AZD1222 COVID-19 vaccine. Sequencing was performed with immunoSEQ multiplex PCR; in TCRdb, only in-frame clones are kept and a portion is missing. The table has some 190,000 clones, around 90% seen once. Sample: peripheral blood, taken 28 days after the second AZD1222 dose. All receptors come from an adult who received the AZD1222 COVID-19 vaccine.

The V gene is TRBV6-5, the J gene TRBJ1-2; 7 bases line up with TRBD1. V shed 2 bases and J 6 bases; nucleotides not matched to a gene: 12. Germline CDR1 reads MNHEY; CDR2 reads SVGAGI. This CDR3 contains 16 residues. The CDR3 loop reads CASSYLTTGYYDGYTF. CDR3 coding DNA: TGTGCCAGCAGTTACCTCACGACAGGGTACTATGATGGCTACACCTTC.

In this sample, this clone turned up once. This chain connects TRBV28 to TRBJ2-7, with D possibly TRBD1 on 5 matching bases. The CDR3 spans 13 residues. Per germline, CDR1 MDHEN and CDR2 SYDVKM. V was clipped by 7 bases and J by 3 bases, with 13 bases between them. In nucleotides, the CDR3 is TGTGCCAGCAAGAAGGGCGGACACTACGAGCAGTACTTC. It specifies CASKKGGHYEQYF.

The chain joins TRBV6-5 to TRBJ1-4; D not resolved. The V end was cut by 5 bases, the J end by 8 bases, with 18 bases between. Looked up from germline, CDR1 is MNHEY and CDR2 is SVGAGI. The CDR3 spans 15 residues. CDR3 amino acids: CASSRGEGIKEKLFF. CDR3 in DNA: TGTGCCAGCAGTCGCGGGGAAGGGATTAAGGAAAAACTGTTTTTT.

This sequence joins TRBV14 and TRBJ1-1; D gene uncertain. The CDR3 has 18 amino acids. V dropped 0 bases and J dropped 3 bases, with 20 bases sitting between them. From germline, CDR1 is SGHDN and CDR2 FVKESK. As DNA, the CDR3 is TGTGCCAGCAGCCAAGAGCCGCAGTATTATGGGTCGGACACTGAAGCTTTCTTT. It translates to CASSQEPQYYGSDTEAFF.

The chain couples TRBV6-2 or TRBV6-3 to TRBJ2-7; D may match TRBD1 or TRBD2 (5 bases each). V lost 2 bases, J lost 3 bases, and 20 bases lay in between. CDR1 is MNHEY, CDR2 SVGEGT, per germline. This CDR3 region has 17 residues. This CDR3 is CASSYPTTGRTYYEQYF. The CDR3 DNA is TGTGCCAGCAGTTACCCGACAACGGGGCGCACCTACTACGAGCAGTACTTC.

The chain joins TRBV10-2 to TRBJ1-6; D possibly corresponds to TRBD1 (5 bases). This CDR3 comprises 15 residues. The germline gives CDR1 WSHSY, CDR2 SAAADI. The V gene lost 9 bases and the J gene lost 9 bases, with 21 bases spanning the gap. This CDR3 reads CASSDPGTALSPLHF. For the CDR3, the DNA is TGCGCCAGTTCCGATCCCGGGACGGCCCTTTCACCCCTCCACTTT.

CDR3 protein: CAWSVTTENTIYF. CDR3 nucleotide sequence: TGTGCCTGGAGTGTAACTACCGAAAACACCATATATTTT. V gene TRBV30 combines with J gene TRBJ1-3; no reliable D call. There are 13 residues in the CDR3. Germline V gives CDR1 GTSNPN, CDR2 SVGIG (reference sequence). V dropped 0 bases and J dropped 6 bases, with 9 bases sitting between them.

J is TRBJ1-2 and V is TRBV2; tentatively, D is TRBD1 (6 bases). Per germline, CDR1 SNHLY and CDR2 FYNNEI. The germline V and J ends were trimmed by 6 bases and 4 bases, with 18 bases remaining between them. CDR3 length equals 15 residues. The DNA for the CDR3 is TGTGCCAGCAGCCCCAGCGGGGGGGCCCGCTATGGCTACACCTTC. As protein: CASSPSGGARYGYTF.

V usage is TRBV5-1 and J usage is TRBJ2-5; D is undetermined. The CDR3 length is 11 residues. V gave up 3 bases and J gave up 4 bases, with 4 bases separating them. Germline CDR1 reads SGHRS; CDR2 reads YFSETQ. This CDR3 is CASSSRETQYF. The CDR3 coding sequence is TGCGCCAGCAGCTCGAGAGAGACCCAGTACTTC.

The chain is built from TRBV11-2 and TRBJ1-1, with D tentatively TRBD1 (5 bases). CDR1 is SGHAT, CDR2 FQNNGV, per germline. The V end was cut by 5 bases, the J end by 1 base, with 8 bases between. This CDR3 is built from 13 residues. In nucleotides, the CDR3 is TGTGCCAGCAGCATACAGGAGAACACTGAAGCTTTCTTT. Translating gives CASSIQENTEAFF.

The J gene is TRBJ2-1, the V gene TRBV12-5; 7 nucleotides line up with TRBD1. Trimming took 5 bases from V and 6 from J; bases not matched to a gene: 10. The V gene's germline CDR1 is LGHNT and CDR2 FRNRAP. The length of the CDR3 is 15 residues. CDR3 region: CASGQDRTSGNEQFF. The CDR3, as DNA: TGTGCTAGTGGTCAGGACAGGACGTCAGGCAATGAGCAGTTCTTC.